A selection of T cell receptor beta chains follows, all from one sample in a study of early T cells in non-severe SARS-CoV-2 infection. Using its own MiXCR run on the 5' RACE reads, TCRdb lists one record per CDR3 protein. In the table there are roughly 58,000 distinct CDR3 sequences, about 6.2% of which are singletons. The sample was whole blood. These receptors were collected from an adult who was a healthcare worker with PCR-confirmed SARS-CoV-2 infection or an uninfected control (not recorded which). CDR3s leave out the opening cysteine and the closing phenylalanine or tryptophan.

TRBJ1-5	TRBV21-1	ASRGTGDPSNQPQH
TRBJ2-7	TRBV6-1	ASSETTSPPEV
TRBJ2-1	TRBV7-2	ASSYNAGGPGNEQF
TRBJ2-7	TRBV7-8	ASSQVDYSYEQY
TRBJ1-3	TRBV18	ASSQDSFGNTIY
TRBJ1-2	TRBV18	ASSSGTGVDYGYT
TRBJ1-1	TRBV6-2/TRBV6-3	ASSRGQNTEAF
TRBJ2-1	TRBV7-2	ASSTRQGADEQF
TRBJ1-6	TRBV5-1	ASTKQGSELLH
TRBJ1-3	TRBV6-6	ASTSGDSGNTIY
TRBJ2-1	TRBV2	ASSEWSYNEQF
TRBJ2-3	TRBV20-1	SARAPLGGAQY
TRBJ1-1	TRBV7-9	ATGQGAIGTEAF
TRBJ2-5	TRBV7-6	ASSLGTARETQY
TRBJ2-1	TRBV30	AWSGTRYNEQF
TRBJ1-4	TRBV7-2	ASSPDFANEKLF
TRBJ2-5	TRBV2	ASSGTSVKETQY
TRBJ1-6	TRBV18	ASSPVPDRGSDSPLH
TRBJ2-2	TRBV6-2/TRBV6-3	ASSYSRYGKATSRFGELF
TRBJ1-5	TRBV7-9	ASSLTVDQPQH
TRBJ2-3	TRBV20-1	SAKRTGGDTQY
TRBJ2-3	TRBV12-3/TRBV12-4	ASSSRGGSTDTQY
TRBJ2-6	TRBV19	ASSMTGTGANVLT
TRBJ1-4	TRBV20-1	SARGGGRNEKLF
TRBJ2-3	TRBV18	ASSPGTSGGSDTQY
TRBJ2-3	TRBV4-3	ASSQELGTDTQY
TRBJ1-6	TRBV18	ASSTKGTRFGSPLH
TRBJ2-5	TRBV7-3	ASSLSGGGQETQY
TRBJ2-7	TRBV20-1	SARLHGVSYEQY
TRBJ2-2	TRBV11-2	ASSPRLAGSTGELF
TRBJ2-7	TRBV28	ASSPTGLHEQY
TRBJ2-1	TRBV11-2	ASSLVFQSDPF
TRBJ1-5	TRBV5-3	ARSFTPGGCNQPQH
TRBJ2-7	TRBV19	ASSIRESSYEQY
TRBJ2-2	TRBV4-1	ASSQVQGQGVLGGELF
TRBJ1-3	TRBV27	ASSLGGAGNTIY
TRBJ1-2	TRBV6-1	ASSGRGRRAGAYGYT
TRBJ1-4	TRBV11-2	ASSDRQDEKLF
TRBJ1-1	TRBV2	ASSASSNTEAF
TRBJ2-3	TRBV7-2	ASSLAPAGGPTDTQY
TRBJ1-5	TRBV7-2	ASSLAGFSNQPQH
TRBJ2-7	TRBV19	ASSQSAVSRGYEQY
TRBJ2-7	TRBV23-1	ASSQSPSRDTYEQY
TRBJ1-1	TRBV18	ASSPRGRQDLNTEAF
TRBJ1-6	TRBV7-8	ASSLAGQDNSPLH
TRBJ2-7	TRBV4-2	ASSQEGWGQY
TRBJ1-3	TRBV12-3/TRBV12-4	ASRSTRGGNTIY
TRBJ1-4	TRBV6-5	ASSSPRQGGDEKLF
TRBJ2-3	TRBV9	ASSVAPGGIVTDTQY
TRBJ2-1	TRBV11-2	ASSLAGGPNEQF
TRBJ2-1	TRBV7-2	ASSVLTGSSYNEQF
TRBJ2-1	TRBV11-2	ASSPRTSEYNEQF
TRBJ2-3	TRBV12-3/TRBV12-4	ASSFSGEKDTQY
TRBJ2-5	TRBV7-2	ASSKGQVGNQETQY